The rows below give T cell receptor beta chains drawn from one sample of a study of cytomegalovirus exposure and HLA in healthy donors. Profiled with immunoSEQ multiplex PCR; TCRdb holds only in-frame clones, not every one. The profile shows 220,000 or so clones, roughly three quarters of them singletons. The sample taken for sequencing was PBMCs. The receptors shown here come from a middle-aged man in good health and CMV-seronegative. CDR3s include the opening cysteine and the closing phenylalanine or tryptophan. A D gene is named only where the DNA matches it firmly. Not every row has a clone size; where given, it reads once, few, many or a size class.

TRBD1	TRBJ1-6	-	TRBV6-5	CASSYERQGYNSPLHF	TGTGCCAGCAGTTACGAACGACAGGGGTATAATTCACCCCTCCACTTT
-	TRBJ1-2	-	TRBV25-1	CASSVTGYAGYTF	TGTGCCAGCAGTGTAACAGGGTATGCTGGCTACACCTTC
-	TRBJ2-7	-	TRBV7-9	CASSWEVSLYEQYF	TGTGCCAGCAGCTGGGAGGTCTCTCTCTACGAGCAGTACTTC
TRBD2	TRBJ2-7	-	TRBV7-9	CASSLVGGYEQYF	TGTGCCAGCAGCCTAGTCGGGGGGTACGAGCAGTACTTC
-	TRBJ2-2	-	TRBV25-1	CASSEYTLRGPELFF	TGTGCCAGCAGTGAGTACACCCTGCGCGGTCCGGAGCTGTTTTTT
TRBD2	TRBJ2-7	-	TRBV11-2	CASSLGLAGEVYEQYF	TGTGCCAGCAGCTTAGGACTAGCGGGAGAGGTTTACGAGCAGTACTTC
-	TRBJ2-1	-	TRBV4-2	CASSQLSSYNEQFF	TGTGCCAGCAGCCAGTTGAGCTCCTACAATGAGCAGTTCTTC
-	TRBJ2-3	-	TRBV2	CASILDTQYF	TGTGCCAGCATACTAGATACGCAGTATTTT
-	TRBJ2-5	-	TRBV6-6	CARLRQETQYF	TGTGCCAGGTTGCGACAAGAGACCCAGTACTTC
TRBD1	TRBJ2-5	-	TRBV28	CASSPPKTGGKETQYF	TGTGCCAGCAGTCCCCCGAAGACAGGGGGCAAGGAGACCCAGTACTTC
TRBD1	TRBJ1-3	-	TRBV7-9	CASSLSAGSGTGDGNTIYF	TGTGCCAGCAGCTTATCCGCTGGTTCAGGGACAGGGGATGGAAACACCATATATTTT
-	TRBJ1-1	few	TRBV6-6	CASSQKLSLCTEAFF	TGTGCCAGCAGTCAAAAACTTTCCCTGTGTACTGAAGCTTTCTTT
TRBD2	TRBJ2-7	-	TRBV4-2	CASSHLAGTQSPYEQYF	TGTGCCAGCAGCCACCTAGCGGGAACCCAAAGTCCCTACGAGCAGTACTTC
-	TRBJ2-7	once	TRBV7-2	CASSLGSAGTGSYEQYF	TGTGCCAGCAGCTTAGGATCTGCCGGGACTGGCTCCTACGAGCAGTACTTC
-	TRBJ2-1	-	TRBV2	CASNQASSYNEQFF	TGTGCCAGCAACCAGGCGAGCTCCTACAATGAGCAGTTCTTC
-	TRBJ2-3	-	TRBV5-1	CASTGNQDTDTQYF	TGCGCCAGCACCGGGAACCAGGACACAGATACGCAGTATTTT
TRBD1	TRBJ2-3	-	TRBV6-4	CASSDQGATDTQYF	TGTGCCAGCAGTGATCAGGGGGCAACAGATACGCAGTATTTT
TRBD1	TRBJ1-2	-	TRBV30	CALEEGGREGYTF	TGTGCCCTGGAAGAAGGGGGCCGAGAAGGCTACACCTTC
-	TRBJ1-5	-	TRBV6-5	CASSYKGNQPQHF	TGTGCCAGCAGTTACAAGGGGAATCAGCCCCAGCATTTT
TRBD2	TRBJ2-1	-	TRBV7-6	CASSLVGLAGGNEQFF	TGTGCCAGCAGCTTAGTGGGACTAGCGGGAGGCAATGAGCAGTTCTTC
TRBD2	TRBJ2-7	-	TRBV15	CATSRAGGTSYEQYF	TGTGCCACCAGCAGAGCGGGAGGGACCTCCTACGAGCAGTACTTC
TRBD2	TRBJ2-3	-	TRBV7-2	CASSLDGTSGVQGTQYF	TGTGCCAGCAGCTTAGATGGGACTAGCGGGGTGCAGGGTACGCAGTATTTT
TRBD2	TRBJ2-3	-	TRBV7-8	CASSFPGLAGGYTDTQYF	TGTGCCAGCAGCTTCCCGGGACTAGCGGGAGGCTACACAGATACGCAGTATTTT
-	TRBJ1-2	-	TRBV7-9	CASSFDSDPNYGYTF	TGTGCCAGCAGCTTCGACAGCGACCCTAACTATGGCTACACCTTC
-	TRBJ2-5	-	TRBV1	CTSSQPYIWTEREGPLPTSQYF	TGCACCAGCAGCCAACCATACATTTGGACGGAGCGGGAGGGCCCCCTCCCAACTTCCCAGTACTTC
-	TRBJ1-5	-	TRBV7-9	CASSPTRSGNQPQHF	TGTGCCAGCAGCCCGACGAGGTCGGGCAATCAGCCCCAGCATTTT